These 24 T cell receptor beta chains were all obtained from the same sample, sequenced in a study of T cells after yellow fever vaccination. TCRdb analysed the 5' RACE reads with MiXCR anew, one entry per CDR3 protein. The sample contains a few hundred thousand distinct CDR3 sequences, approximately 4.2% of which appear only once. This specimen consisted of PBMCs, obtained 5 days after the yellow fever booster vaccination. The receptors originated from a man between 18 and 35 years old who received the YFV17D yellow fever vaccine.

The chain couples TRBV20-1 to TRBJ2-2; D unresolved. V lost 5 bases and J 5 bases, leaving 6 bases between the germline ends. CDR3 length equals 11 residues. CDR1 and CDR2 from the germline V gene are DFQATT and SNEGSKA (reference sequence). The CDR3 is CSALRTGELFF. The DNA for the CDR3 is TGCAGTGCTCTAAGGACCGGGGAGCTGTTTTTT.

The chain uses TRBV5-5 and TRBJ2-3; D may be TRBD1 or TRBD2 (5 bases each). The V gene's germline CDR1 is SGHKS and CDR2 YYEKEE (reference sequence). Deletions cut 1 base from V and 0 bases from J, with 9 bases between. The CDR3 consists of 15 residues. The chain's CDR3 is CASSLMWGSTDTQYF. The CDR3 region has the DNA TGTGCCAGCAGCTTGATGTGGGGGAGCACAGATACGCAGTATTTT.

This clonotype has at least ten counts. The chain has TRBV5-4 and TRBJ2-5; 7 bases are a match to TRBD2. Trimming took 4 bases from V and 1 from J; bases not matched to a gene: 7. Germline V CDR1 and CDR2: SGHNT, YYREEE (reference sequence). The CDR3 contains 15 residues. The CDR3 protein is CASSLGRAVQETQYF. The CDR3 DNA reads as TGTGCCAGCAGCCTGGGGAGGGCAGTCCAAGAGACCCAGTACTTC.

This clonotype was seen only a few times. This chain joins TRBV9 and TRBJ2-6; D is uncertain. Germline CDR1 is SGDLS and CDR2 is YYNGEE. Trimming pared 0 bases from V and 2 bases from J, leaving 3 bases between. The CDR3 has 14 residues. The CDR3: CASSVETGANVLTF. The CDR3 DNA reads as TGTGCCAGCAGCGTAGAGACTGGGGCCAACGTCCTGACTTTC.

This clonotype was recorded many times. The chain employs TRBV6-1 and TRBJ2-3, with D unclear. The CDR3 length is 14 residues. Germline V gene lookup returns CDR1 MNHNS and CDR2 SASEGT. The germline V and J ends were trimmed by 6 bases and 4 bases, with 14 bases remaining between them. Here the CDR3 reads CASSVGLEADTQYF. The CDR3 DNA sequence: TGTGCCAGCAGCGTCGGGCTCGAGGCAGATACGCAGTATTTT.

This clonotype was picked up many times. The chain carries TRBV7-8 and TRBJ2-1; perhaps TRBD1 as D (5 bases). CDR1 and CDR2 from the germline V gene are SGHVS and FQNEAQ. This CDR3 spans 14 amino acids. Trimming took off 7 bases at V and 0 bases at J, with 10 bases between the two ends. This CDR3 reads CASTQGFSYNEQFF. The CDR3 coding sequence is TGTGCCAGCACCCAGGGCTTCTCCTACAATGAGCAGTTCTTC.

This chain connects TRBV24-1 to TRBJ2-2; TRBD1 agrees at 8 bases. The CDR3 totals 15 residues. V shed 6 bases, J shed 4 bases, and the junction held 6 bases outside the gene matches. Germline V gene data show CDR1 as KGHDR and CDR2 as SFDVKD. Here the CDR3 reads CATSRGRGLTGELFF. CDR3 DNA sequence: TGTGCCACCAGTCGGGGCAGGGGGCTCACCGGGGAGCTGTTTTTT.

This clonotype was counted only a few times. The chain links TRBV20-1 to TRBJ1-1, with TRBD1 identical over 8 bases. J gave up 0 bases and V 6 bases, and 12 bases lay outside the gene matches. The CDR3 has 16 amino acids. The germline V gene has CDR1 DFQATT and CDR2 SNEGSKA (reference sequence). The CDR3 loop reads CSARTGRGLLNTEAFF. Written as DNA, the CDR3 is TGCAGTGCCAGGACGGGCAGGGGGCTATTGAACACTGAAGCTTTCTTT.

This clonotype was counted ten times or more. V gene TRBV7-8 combines with J gene TRBJ2-7, with a possible D match to TRBD1 (6 bases). The CDR3 contains 17 residues. Trimming shortened V by 1 base and J by 2 bases, and 18 bases separated the two germline ends. Germline CDR1 SGHVS, CDR2 FQNEAQ. Here the CDR3 DNA reads TGTGCCAGCAGCTTAGTGGGGGATTGGGGGCCAACCTACGAGCAGTACTTC. Amino acid sequence: CASSLVGDWGPTYEQYF.

At least ten counts were recorded for this clonotype. The chain links TRBV7-2 to TRBJ2-6; possibly TRBD1 for D (5 bases). CDR3 size: 16 residues. V shed 5 bases and J shed 0 bases, with 11 bases lying between them. Germline CDR1 reads SGHTA; CDR2 reads FQGNSA. The CDR3 sequence: CASSLRQHSGANVLTF. The CDR3 nucleotides are TGTGCCAGCAGCCTAAGACAGCACTCTGGGGCCAACGTCCTGACTTTC.

The chain couples TRBV6-6 to TRBJ2-5, with D tentatively TRBD1 (6 bases). CDR1 MNHNY and CDR2 SVGAGI come from the germline V gene (reference sequence). The CDR3 is 14 amino acids. Trimming shortened V by 1 base and J by 2 bases, and 8 bases separated the two germline ends. Here the CDR3 reads CASSYWDNQETQYF. Here the CDR3 DNA reads TGTGCCAGCAGTTACTGGGACAATCAAGAGACCCAGTACTTC.

The chain carries TRBV4-2 and TRBJ1-2; D is possibly TRBD1 (6 bases). V dropped 7 bases and J dropped 5 bases, with 14 bases sitting between them. This CDR3 has 13 amino acids. Germline-derived CDR1 and CDR2 are LGHNA and YNFKEQ. CDR3 region: CASMDSGVYGYTF. The CDR3, as DNA: TGTGCCAGCATGGACAGCGGGGTTTATGGCTACACCTTC.

This clonotype was seen a handful of times. The gene calls are TRBV5-1 and TRBJ2-1; 9 nucleotides match TRBD1. Losses at the gene ends were 0 bases for V and 5 bases for J; bases not matched to a gene: 6. CDR3 length: 16 residues. CDR1 SGHRS and CDR2 YFSETQ come from the germline V gene. CDR3 in DNA: TGCGCCAGCAGCTTGGAGACGACAGGGGGAAACAATGAGCAGTTCTTC. Translation: CASSLETTGGNNEQFF.

In this sample, this clonotype turned up many times. The chain combines TRBV4-1 with TRBJ1-1; the D is unclear. V shed 0 bases and J shed 1 base, with 6 bases lying between them. Germline lookup yields CDR1 MGHRA and CDR2 YSYEKL. CDR3 length equals 14 residues. The CDR3 bases are TGCGCCAGCAGCCAAGATCCGGGGAACACTGAAGCTTTCTTT. It translates to CASSQDPGNTEAFF.

The chain employs TRBV4-1 and TRBJ2-5; D is ambiguous. Germline V gene sequence: CDR1 MGHRA, CDR2 YSYEKL. V was clipped by 0 bases and J by 0 bases, with 8 bases between them. This CDR3 contains 15 residues. CDR3 coding DNA: TGCGCCAGCAGCCAAGACCTCCTGTACCAAGAGACCCAGTACTTC. Translation: CASSQDLLYQETQYF.

The chain has TRBV7-2 and TRBJ1-2, with 8 bases that match TRBD1. Per germline, CDR1 SGHTA and CDR2 FQGNSA. V lost 5 bases to trimming and J lost 7 bases; unmatched junction nucleotides: 6. This CDR3 has 13 amino acids. CDR3 DNA sequence: TGTGCCAGCAGCCCGGACAGGGTGACTGGCTACACCTTC. As protein: CASSPDRVTGYTF. Drawing the rest from reference TRBV7-2 and TRBJ1-2, the complete variable domain is GAGVSQSPSNKVTEKGKDVELRCDPISGHTALYWYRQSLGQGLEFLIYFQGNSAPDKSGLPSDRFSAERTGGSVSTLTIQRTQQEDSAVYLCASSPDRVTGYTFGSGTRLTVV.

This clonotype was seen only a few times. The V call is TRBV5-5, the J call TRBJ1-4; a weak D match, TRBD1 (5 bases). Germline V gene data show CDR1 as SGHKS and CDR2 as YYEKEE (reference sequence). V was trimmed by 0 bases and J by 7 bases, leaving 13 bases between them. The CDR3 has 15 residues. CDR3 loop: CASSLGGPGGEKLFF. Here the CDR3 DNA reads TGTGCCAGCAGCTTGGGGGGACCGGGGGGTGAAAAACTGTTTTTT. Drawing the rest from reference TRBV5-5 and TRBJ1-4, the complete variable domain is DAGVTQSPTHLIKTRGQQVTLRCSPISGHKSVSWYQQVLGQGPQFIFQYYEKEERGRGNFPDRFSARQFPNYSSELNVNALLLGDSALYLCASSLGGPGGEKLFFGSGTQLSVL.

This clonotype came up many times. V usage is TRBV29-1 and J usage is TRBJ1-1; the match to TRBD1 covers 7 bases. CDR3 length equals 12 residues. V was pared by 5 bases and J by 4 bases, with 4 bases of the junction left unmatched. Germline V gene sequence: CDR1 SQVTM, CDR2 ANQGSEA. CDR3 bases: TGCAGCGTTACGGACAGGTTCACTGAAGCTTTCTTT. Encoded protein: CSVTDRFTEAFF.

In its sample, this clonotype was seen a few times. This rearrangement joins TRBV19 to TRBJ2-7; D gene ambiguous. CDR3 size: 14 residues. Trimming removed 5 bases at V and 5 bases at J, with 16 bases between. Germline V gene lookup returns CDR1 LNHDA and CDR2 SQIVND (reference sequence). The CDR3 DNA follows: TGTGCCAGTAGTCGGCAGTCCCCACTGGACGAGCAGTACTTC. This translates into CASSRQSPLDEQYF.

This rearrangement joins TRBV2 to TRBJ1-5, with D perhaps matching TRBD1 (6 bases). Trimming removed 4 bases at V and 2 bases at J, with 15 bases between. The germline CDR1 and CDR2 sequences are SNHLY and FYNNEI. The CDR3 length is 16 residues. The CDR3 region is CASSGRGPWGNQPQHF. The CDR3 DNA reads TGTGCCAGCAGTGGTCGGGGGCCCTGGGGCAATCAGCCCCAGCATTTT.

The rearrangement uses TRBV5-1 and TRBJ1-1; tentatively, D is TRBD1 (6 bases). The CDR3 is 15 amino acids. V shed 5 bases and J shed 0 bases, with 14 bases lying between them. Looked up from germline, CDR1 is SGHRS and CDR2 is YFSETQ. CDR3 DNA: TGCGCCAGCAGTCCGGGGGGCAGTATGAACACTGAAGCTTTCTTT. Translated: CASSPGGSMNTEAFF. Supplemented by reference TRBV5-1 and TRBJ1-1, the full variable domain reads KAGVTQTPRYLIKTRGQQVTLSCSPISGHRSVSWYQQTPGQGLQFLFEYFSETQRNKGNFPGRFSGRQFSNSRSEMNVSTLELGDSALYLCASSPGGSMNTEAFFGQGTRLTVV.

This clonotype has at least ten counts. The gene calls are TRBV9 and TRBJ2-7; the match to TRBD1 covers 8 bases. Losses at the gene ends were 6 bases for V and 4 bases for J; bases not matched to a gene: 9. This CDR3 is built from 14 residues. CDR1 is SGDLS, CDR2 YYNGEE, per germline. CDR3 DNA: TGTGCCAGCACCCCCGGGACAGGCGGATACGAGCAGTACTTC. It specifies CASTPGTGGYEQYF.

V and J are TRBV7-2 and TRBJ2-2; 8 bases map to TRBD1. Germline V gene lookup returns CDR1 SGHTA and CDR2 FQGNSA. The CDR3 length is 15 residues. J lost 4 bases, V lost 4 bases, and 5 bases had no gene match. The CDR3 DNA reads as TGTGCCAGCAGCTCATACAGGGGGTCCACCGGGGAGCTGTTTTTT. This sequence encodes CASSSYRGSTGELFF.

The chain is built from TRBV5-6 and TRBJ2-5, with D maybe TRBD2 (6 bases). Between the trimmed V and J ends, which lost 4 bases and 5 bases, there was a span of 12 bases. The CDR3 has 13 amino acids. CDR1 is SGHDT and CDR2 is YYEEEE in the germline V gene. CDR3 nucleotides: TGTGCCAGCAGCGCCCCTAGCGCTGAGACCCAGTACTTC. Translating it yields CASSAPSAETQYF.